This T cell receptor beta chain was found in a study of cytomegalovirus exposure and HLA in healthy donors. V was pared by 7 bases and J by 5 bases, with 12 bases between. Germline CDR1 and CDR2: MNHNS and SASEGT. The length of the CDR3 is 12 residues. About this clone: Its antigen is not identified.

General study findings and limits: Reports indicate that TCR beta sequences accurately predicted the HLA-A and HLA-B alleles of most subjects.

The PCR made use of 60 Vbeta and 13 Jbeta primers. The protocol was immunoSEQ multiplex PCR, while the TCRdb copy is restricted to in-frame clones and leaves out a portion. The table shows about 98,000 clones, with about 80% occurring only once. Sequenced sample: PBMCs. The chain links TRBV6-1 to TRBJ2-7; D unclear. The source is a man between 18 and 35 years old in good health and CMV-seropositive. The CDR3 loop is CASNFASDEQYF. The CDR3 DNA follows: TGTGCCAGCAACTTCGCGTCGGACGAGCAGTACTTC.